This T cell receptor beta chain was retrieved from a study of blood T cell repertoires in COVID-19. Assay: immunoSEQ multiplex PCR; the TCRdb copy retains only in-frame clones and omits some. The data show about 370,000 clones, with 75% to 90% seen just once and 1% held by the top ten. This CDR3 is built from 12 residues. Germline V gene sequence: CDR1 MNHEY, CDR2 SVGAGI. Deletions cut 8 bases from V and 4 bases from J, with 11 bases between. Sequencing input: PBMCs or T cells enriched from blood (not recorded which). The source of this sequence is a man between 18 and 35 years old who had recovered from COVID-19. J is TRBJ1-1 and V is TRBV6-5; D possibly corresponds to TRBD1 (6 bases). The CDR3 here is CASWEQGTEAFF. The CDR3 DNA is TGTGCCAGCTGGGAACAGGGCACTGAAGCTTTCTTT.